These 15 T cell receptor beta chains were all obtained from the same sample, sequenced in a study of PD-1 blockade in mismatch repair-deficient tumors. The antigens these receptors bind are not known. The time point was: approximately ten-day in vitro stimulation with candidate mutation-associated neoantigen peptide 1. The method was immunoSEQ multiplex PCR; TCRdb's version includes in-frame clones alone and lacks a portion of them. The sample has several thousand clones, about 90% seen once; the top ten hold roughly 15%. The sequenced sample was cells cultured in vitro, obtained from a patient treated with pembrolizumab. These receptors were obtained from an adult with mismatch repair-deficient cancer.

This clone was counted once. The chain has TRBV27 and TRBJ2-4; 7 bases are shared with TRBD1. The V gene end was trimmed by 6 bases and the J gene end by 1 base; junction bases not matched to a gene: 9. The CDR3 contains 16 residues. Germline V gene lookup returns CDR1 MNHEY and CDR2 SMNVEV (reference sequence). The CDR3 DNA follows: TGTGCCAGCAGCTACGACAGGGTTTTGGCCAAAAACATTCAGTACTTC. Protein: CASSYDRVLAKNIQYF.

This clone was recorded only once. This chain joins TRBV29-1 and TRBJ1-1; TRBD1 is a possible D gene (6 bases). Per germline, CDR1 SQVTM and CDR2 ANQGSEA. The V end lost 2 bases, the J end lost 1 base, and 17 bases lay between the germline ends. The CDR3 totals 16 residues. The CDR3 region is CSVEPGALRGNTEAFF. CDR3 in DNA: TGCAGCGTTGAACCTGGGGCGCTCAGGGGGAACACTGAAGCTTTCTTT.

V gene TRBV2 combines with J gene TRBJ1-1; maybe TRBD1 (5 bases). Germline V gene data show CDR1 as SNHLY and CDR2 as FYNNEI. The CDR3 extends over 14 amino acids. V lost 1 base and J lost 3, with 9 bases in between. CDR3 sequence (DNA): TGTGCCAGCAGTGAAGAGGGCAGGGACACTGAAGCTTTCTTT. Translating gives CASSEEGRDTEAFF.

CDR3 DNA: TGTGCCAGCAGCTTAGCCCCGGCCGTGGCGGGAGCGATGAACGAGCAGTACTTC. This sequence encodes CASSLAPAVAGAMNEQYF. V usage is TRBV7-6 and J usage is TRBJ2-7; 7 bases align to TRBD2. The J segment lost 5 bases and the V segment lost 0 bases, leaving 16 bases of the junction unmatched. Germline V gene sequence: CDR1 SGHVS, CDR2 FNYEAQ. The CDR3 runs to 18 residues.

The V and J genes are TRBV19 and TRBJ1-2; D gene ambiguous. This CDR3 comprises 12 residues. Germline V CDR1 and CDR2: LNHDA, SQIVND (reference sequence). V lost 4 bases to trimming and J lost 13 bases, with 16 bases between them. The CDR3 sequence: CASSNNHQTSTF. For the CDR3, the DNA is TGTGCCAGTAGTAACAACCACCAGACCTCCACCTTC.

A note on this clone: A read error may account for a junction end that differs from germline. The chain has TRBV5-1 and TRBJ2-4, with 12 positions matching TRBD2. This CDR3 spans 17 amino acids. Germline V gives CDR1 SGHRS, CDR2 YFSETQ. CDR3 DNA: TGCGCCAGCAGCGGAGCCTCTAGCGGGAGGGCCATAAACATTCAGTACTTC. It yields the protein CASSGASSGRAINIQYF.

This sequence joins TRBV2 and TRBJ1-2; D perhaps matches TRBD1 (5 bases). The V end lost 9 bases, the J end lost 8 bases, and 16 bases lay between the germline ends. CDR3 length equals 12 residues. CDR1 is SNHLY, CDR2 FYNNEI, per germline. CDR3 DNA sequence: TGTGCCAGGAGGACTCCCGGGACGGGCTACACCTTC. Translating it yields CARRTPGTGYTF.

This clone was found a few times. The rearrangement joins TRBV7-3 to TRBJ2-2; weak D call: TRBD1 (6 bases). The CDR3 spans 16 residues. The germline V and J ends were trimmed by 2 bases and 0 bases, with 10 bases remaining between them. The germline gives CDR1 SGHTA, CDR2 FQGTGA. The CDR3 sequence: CASSLDGQSNTGELFF. The CDR3 DNA follows: TGTGCCAGCAGCTTAGACGGACAGTCGAACACCGGGGAGCTGTTTTTT.

In its sample, this clone was seen a few times. The chain carries TRBV27 and TRBJ2-3; D may be TRBD1 or TRBD2 (5 bases each). The germline CDR1 and CDR2 sequences are MNHEY and SMNVEV (reference sequence). V gave up 7 bases and J gave up 0 bases, with 17 bases separating them. The CDR3 covers 16 residues. CDR3 coding DNA: TGTGCCAGCACCCACTACCGGGACCTAAGCACAGATACGCAGTATTTT. It encodes CASTHYRDLSTDTQYF.

In its sample, this clone was seen a few times. The chain uses TRBV5-4 and TRBJ1-5, with D uncertain. CDR3 length: 15 amino acids. Germline CDR1 SGHNT, CDR2 YYREEE (reference sequence). Trimming shortened V by 0 bases and J by 0 bases, and 7 bases separated the two germline ends. The CDR3 coding sequence is TGTGCCAGCAGCTTGGTTCCCGGTAGCAATCAGCCCCAGCATTTT. The encoded protein is CASSLVPGSNQPQHF. Complete variable domain (other parts from reference TRBV5-4 and TRBJ1-5): ETGVTQSPTHLIKTRGQQVTLRCSSQSGHNTVSWYQQALGQGPQFIFQYYREEENGRGNFPPRFSGLQFPNYSSELNVNALELDDSALYLCASSLVPGSNQPQHFGDGTRLSIL.

The chain joins TRBV15 to TRBJ2-7; 7 bases are shared with TRBD1. CDR1 LNHNV and CDR2 YYDKDF come from the germline V gene (reference sequence). CDR3 length equals 17 residues. Trimming at V came to 1 base and at J to 4 bases, leaving 13 bases not matched to a gene. The CDR3 loop reads CATSRASGGRKGYEQYF. The CDR3 coding sequence is TGTGCCACCAGCAGAGCCTCAGGGGGAAGGAAAGGATACGAGCAGTACTTC.

The chain links TRBV4-1 to TRBJ2-7; 11 nucleotides agree with TRBD2. The V gene end was trimmed by 2 bases and the J gene end by 3 bases; junction bases not matched to a gene: 3. From germline, CDR1 is MGHRA and CDR2 YSYEKL. The CDR3 is 15 residues long. The CDR3 region is CASSQQLAGDYEQYF. CDR3 DNA sequence: TGCGCCAGCAGCCAACAACTAGCGGGGGACTACGAGCAGTACTTC.

V is TRBV9 and J is TRBJ2-7, with 11 positions matching TRBD2. This CDR3 is 15 amino acids long. Trimming removed 2 bases from V and 3 bases from J; junction bases left unmatched: 4. Germline V gene data show CDR1 as SGDLS and CDR2 as YYNGEE. CDR3 loop: CASSVGTSGYYEQYF. The CDR3, as DNA: TGTGCCAGCAGCGTGGGGACTAGCGGTTACTACGAGCAGTACTTC.

By its share, this clone is medium-sized. The chain carries TRBV21-1 and TRBJ1-2. TRBV21-1 is a pseudogene. The CDR3 loop spans 14 amino acids. CDR3 bases: TGTGCCAGCAGCAAGGGCGGTATAACTATTGGCTACACCTTC. Translation: CASSKGGITIGYTF.

This clone was counted once. The chain is built from TRBV9 and TRBJ2-7, with TRBD2 identical over 7 bases. The germline CDR1 and CDR2 sequences are SGDLS and YYNGEE. Trimming removed 1 base from V and 3 bases from J; junction bases left unmatched: 7. This CDR3 spans 15 amino acids. CDR3 sequence reads: CASSVSGQRGYEQYF. The CDR3 DNA reads TGTGCCAGCAGCGTATCCGGGCAGCGGGGCTACGAGCAGTACTTC. The full variable domain, rest sourced from reference TRBV9 and TRBJ2-7, is DSGVTQTPKHLITATGQRVTLRCSPRSGDLSVYWYQQSLDQGLQFLIQYYNGEERAKGNILERFSAQQFPDLHSELNLSSLELGDSALYFCASSVSGQRGYEQYFGPGTRLTVT.